The 5 T cell receptor beta chains below were found in one sample sequenced in a study of CD8 T cells in Susac syndrome. The RNA, about 0.5 to 1 ug, was put through reverse transcription using random hexamers. TCRdb reanalysed the immunoSEQ multiplex PCR reads using MiXCR and keeps one entry per CDR3 protein. Found here are more than 200,000 distinct CDR3 sequences, less than 95% of them singletons; the top ten hold 0.15% to 0.2%. The sequenced sample was CD4+ T cells from PBMCs. The receptors shown here come from a human donor with Susac syndrome.

The chain employs TRBV29-1 and TRBJ2-1, with D hard to call. Trimming cost V 3 bases and J 7 bases, with 7 bases left between them. CDR1 is SQVTM, CDR2 ANQGSEA, per germline. The length of the CDR3 is 11 residues. CDR3 sequence (DNA): TGCAGCGTTGATCGTGGGAATGAGCAGTTCTTC. It is translated as CSVDRGNEQFF.

In this sample, this clonotype turned up once. The genes are TRBV7-2 and TRBJ1-5; D gene unclear. The CDR3 runs 13 residues. Trimming removed 2 bases from V and 3 bases from J, with 5 bases in between. From germline, CDR1 is SGHTA and CDR2 FQGNSA. CDR3 region: CASSLSFNQPQHF. The DNA for the CDR3 is TGTGCCAGCAGCTTAAGTTTCAATCAGCCCCAGCATTTT.

V is TRBV7-2 and J is TRBJ2-7, with 7 bases matching TRBD1. Germline V gives CDR1 SGHTA, CDR2 FQGNSA. V lost 5 bases and J lost 0; bases outside the gene matches: 4. This CDR3 comprises 14 residues. CDR3 region: CASSGTAHSYEQYF. CDR3 sequence (DNA): TGTGCCAGCAGCGGGACAGCTCACTCCTACGAGCAGTACTTC.

This clonotype is a singleton in its sample. This chain uses TRBV20-1 with TRBJ1-1; 7 bases fit TRBD1. The CDR3 contains 16 residues. V trimming: 5 bases; J trimming: 3 bases; junction bases outside the gene matches: 15. Germline V gene data show CDR1 as DFQATT and CDR2 as SNEGSKA (reference sequence). The CDR3 reads CSAQDGGKRGHTEAFF. The DNA of the CDR3 is TGCAGTGCTCAGGATGGGGGGAAGAGGGGGCACACTGAAGCTTTCTTT.

CDR3: CASSLVGGPLVQPQHF. The CDR3 DNA is TGTGCCAGCAGCTTAGTTGGCGGCCCGTTGGTTCAGCCCCAGCATTTT. V is TRBV11-2 and J is TRBJ1-5; D is unresolved. CDR3 length equals 16 residues. V lost 1 base and J lost 6, with 16 bases in between. Germline lookup yields CDR1 SGHAT and CDR2 FQNNGV.